The 3 T cell receptor beta chains listed next were all sequenced from one sample in a study of T cells in Graves' hyperthyroidism and ophthalmopathy. The CDR3 regions of TCR beta were amplified from RNA transcripts. HTBI primers were used for first-round RT-PCR of the TCR CDR3. TCRdb re-analysed the multiplex PCR reads in MiXCR, keeping a single row per CDR3 protein. The data hold about half a million distinct CDR3 sequences, with 24% observed a single time. Material: blood. The receptor set was obtained from a woman aged 25-40 years with Graves' ophthalmopathy.

The sample holds a few counts of this clonotype. CDR3 DNA: TGTGCCACCAGCAGAGATCCAGGGTACAATCAGCCCCAGCATTTT. This translates into CATSRDPGYNQPQHF. V and J are TRBV15 and TRBJ1-5; D is perhaps TRBD1 (5 bases). Germline V CDR1 and CDR2: LNHNV, YYDKDF (reference sequence). Trimming left V 0 bases short and J 3 bases short, with 9 bases between. There are 15 residues in the CDR3.

Ten or more counts support this clonotype. This chain connects TRBV6-2 or TRBV6-3 to TRBJ1-5; D gene ambiguous. The germline V gene encodes CDR1 MNHEY and CDR2 SVGEGT. This CDR3 is built from 14 residues. Deletions cut 5 bases from V and 8 bases from J, with 16 bases between. Here the CDR3 DNA reads TGTGCCAGCAGTCAGGACGGTCCATGGGAGCCCCAGCATTTT. Its protein is CASSQDGPWEPQHF.

This chain links TRBV6-1 with TRBJ2-7, with 10 positions matching TRBD2. Trimming took 11 bases from V and 2 from J; bases not matched to a gene: 9. Germline V gene data show CDR1 as MNHNS and CDR2 as SASEGT. The CDR3 totals 14 residues. CDR3 nucleotide sequence: TGTGCCTCCCGCGACACTAGCGGGACCTACGAGCAGTACTTC. Translation gives CASRDTSGTYEQYF.